Listed here are 25 T cell receptor beta chains from one sample, sequenced in a study of CD8 T cells in ankylosing spondylitis. The antigens these receptors bind are not known. Study-level findings and limits: Ankylosing spondylitis blood appeared to carry a characteristic TCR beta motif of several highly homologous variants.

TCRdb re-derived calls from the 5' RACE reads in MiXCR, one entry per CDR3 protein. The sample lists 700,000 to 850,000 distinct CDR3 sequences; around 11% were seen once. The material sequenced was blood, either unsorted or a sorted T cell fraction (not recorded which). Every receptor here comes from a male donor with ankylosing spondylitis.

The chain couples TRBV5-6 to TRBJ2-5, with D unclear. V dropped 4 bases and J dropped 10 bases, with 11 bases sitting between them. Germline V gene data show CDR1 as SGHDT and CDR2 as YYEEEE. The CDR3 sequence is 11 residues long. The CDR3, as DNA: TGTGCCAGCAGCGCCGTTAGTGGCCAGTACTTC. As protein: CASSAVSGQYF.

The table lists this clonotype with a few counts. The J gene is TRBJ2-1, the V gene TRBV6-1, with 7 bases lining up with TRBD2. The CDR3 sequence is 14 residues long. V shed 11 bases, J shed 4 bases, and the junction held 11 bases outside the gene matches. Germline CDR1 and CDR2: MNHNS and SASEGT. The CDR3 spells CAVDDWGGYNEQFF. The CDR3 DNA follows: TGTGCCGTCGACGATTGGGGGGGTTACAATGAGCAGTTCTTC.

The table lists this clonotype with many counts. The chain joins TRBV5-6 to TRBJ2-7; 10 positions match TRBD1. In germline, CDR1 is SGHDT, CDR2 YYEEEE. Trimming removed 7 bases from V and 4 bases from J; junction bases left unmatched: 8. CDR3 size: 14 residues. The CDR3 region has the DNA TGTGCCAGCCAAGGACAGGGGGAGTGGTACGAGCAGTACTTC. Translated: CASQGQGEWYEQYF.

This clonotype appeared a few times. The V gene is TRBV9, the J gene TRBJ2-3; no clear D gene. The CDR3 runs to 16 residues. V was trimmed by 0 bases and J by 9 bases, leaving 20 bases between them. CDR1 and CDR2 (germline): SGDLS, YYNGEE. CDR3 in DNA: TGTGCCAGCAGCGTAGGGGCCGTTCAAATAGTAGAAACGCAGTATTTT. Translating it yields CASSVGAVQIVETQYF.

Many counts were recorded for this clonotype. J is TRBJ1-4 and V is TRBV20-1; TRBD1 matches 9 bases. The CDR3 sequence is 15 residues long. The germline V gene encodes CDR1 DFQATT and CDR2 SNEGSKA (reference sequence). J gave up 6 bases and V 6 bases, and 11 bases lay outside the gene matches. The CDR3 loop reads CSARDREGGDEKLFF. CDR3 sequence (DNA): TGCAGTGCCCGGGACAGGGAGGGAGGTGATGAAAAACTGTTTTTT.

V is TRBV2 and J is TRBJ2-5; unclear D gene. Germline V CDR1 and CDR2: SNHLY, FYNNEI. The CDR3 totals 14 residues. Trimming cost V 0 bases and J 3 bases, with 8 bases left between them. Written as DNA, the CDR3 is TGTGCCAGCAGTGAAGCGGCCAGAGAAGAGACCCAGTACTTC. Translation gives CASSEAAREETQYF. Drawing the rest from reference TRBV2 and TRBJ2-5, the complete variable domain is EPEVTQTPSHQVTQMGQEVILRCVPISNHLYFYWYRQILGQKVEFLVSFYNNEISEKSEIFDDQFSVERPDGSNFTLKIRSTKLEDSAMYFCASSEAAREETQYFGPGTRLLVL.

This clonotype was detected many times. The chain recombines TRBV20-1 with TRBJ2-1, with 7 positions matching TRBD2. There are 12 residues in the CDR3. With V trimmed by 7 bases and J by 8 bases, 8 bases remained unmatched. CDR1 is DFQATT and CDR2 is SNEGSKA in the germline V gene (reference sequence). This CDR3 reads CSGLGLVDEQFF. The CDR3 DNA follows: TGCAGTGGGCTTGGACTAGTAGATGAGCAGTTCTTC.

The chain recombines TRBV6-2 or TRBV6-3 with TRBJ2-5; D possibly corresponds to TRBD1 (6 bases). CDR1 is MNHEY, CDR2 SVGEGT, per germline. V was shortened by 5 bases and J by 5 bases, with 18 bases between the two germline ends. The CDR3 runs 15 residues. CDR3: CASSPGTTPGETQYF. The CDR3 nucleotides read TGTGCCAGCAGTCCCGGGACAACCCCAGGCGAGACCCAGTACTTC.

This clonotype was found many times. The chain has TRBV5-1 and TRBJ2-7, with D possibly TRBD1 on 5 matching bases. Per germline, CDR1 SGHRS and CDR2 YFSETQ. The length of the CDR3 is 13 residues. Trimming stripped 1 base from V and 4 bases from J, with 9 bases between. The CDR3 nucleotides read TGCGCCAGCAGCTTGAACAGGAATTACGAGCAGTACTTC. Its translation is CASSLNRNYEQYF.

The V gene is TRBV20-1, the J gene TRBJ2-1, with unresolved D. Trimming cost V 3 bases and J 6 bases, with 15 bases left between them. This CDR3 is 14 amino acids long. Per germline, CDR1 DFQATT and CDR2 SNEGSKA (reference sequence). The CDR3 bases are TGCAGTGCTAGTGTGCAGTACCACCCCAATGAGCAGTTCTTC. This sequence encodes CSASVQYHPNEQFF.

This sequence joins TRBV20-1 and TRBJ2-3, with 8 bases matching TRBD2. Germline CDR1 reads DFQATT; CDR2 reads SNEGSKA (reference sequence). This CDR3 comprises 13 residues. The CDR3 DNA reads as TGCAGCGGCAGCGGGGGACGCACAGATACGCAGTATTTT. The encoded protein is CSGSGGRTDTQYF.

This clonotype was counted a few times. V is TRBV10-3 and J is TRBJ2-5; D ambiguous. Germline CDR1 ENHRY, CDR2 SYGVKD. V lost 2 bases and J 2 bases, leaving 6 bases between the germline ends. This CDR3 has 13 residues. In DNA, the CDR3 is TGTGCCATCAGTGAGGGAGCGCAAGAGACCCAGTACTTC. This translates into CAISEGAQETQYF.

This clonotype has more than one count but fewer than ten. The genes are TRBV7-9 and TRBJ2-7; weak D call: TRBD1 (5 bases). Trimming removed 1 base at V and 10 bases at J, with 11 bases between. This CDR3 contains 12 residues. The germline CDR1 and CDR2 sequences are SEHNR and FQNEAQ (reference sequence). The CDR3 DNA reads as TGTGCCAGCAGCTTAGAAGTGCAGGGTCAGTACTTC. As protein: CASSLEVQGQYF.

This clonotype was detected a few times. The chain has TRBV5-5 and TRBJ1-2, with a possible D match to TRBD1 (6 bases). Germline CDR1 is SGHKS and CDR2 is YYEKEE (reference sequence). The CDR3 has 15 residues. The V and J ends lost 1 base and 6 bases respectively, with 16 bases between them. The CDR3 spells CASSLPGQAKNGYTF. In DNA, the CDR3 is TGTGCCAGCAGCTTGCCGGGACAAGCAAAGAATGGCTACACCTTC.

V usage is TRBV28 and J usage is TRBJ2-1; no clear D. Trimming left V 2 bases short and J 10 bases short, with 15 bases between. Germline-derived CDR1 and CDR2 are MDHEN and SYDVKM. This CDR3 is 14 amino acids long. The CDR3 DNA follows: TGTGCCAGCAGTTTAGTCCAATCGTTTTACGAGCAGTTCTTC. This gives the protein CASSLVQSFYEQFF.

This clonotype turned up a few times. The chain has TRBV6-1 and TRBJ2-1, with 9 bases matching TRBD1. CDR3 size: 15 residues. The V and J ends lost 7 bases and 5 bases, in that order; junction bases with no gene match: 9. The germline V gene has CDR1 MNHNS and CDR2 SASEGT. DNA of the CDR3: TGTGCCAGCACGGAGTACAGGGGGCGGCACAATGAGCAGTTCTTC. Translating it yields CASTEYRGRHNEQFF.

This clonotype was picked up many times. CDR3 bases: TGCAGCGTGGCCGGGACTAGCGCCTCAGATACGCAGTATTTT. It yields the protein CSVAGTSASDTQYF. The V gene is TRBV29-1, the J gene TRBJ2-3, with TRBD2 identical over 10 bases. Germline assignment: CDR1 SQVTM and CDR2 ANQGSEA. Trimming cost V 6 bases and J 4 bases; bases outside gene matches: 7. The CDR3 runs 14 residues.

The sample holds a few counts of this clonotype. The chain's CDR3 is CASSPIRTSHSYGYTF. The CDR3 DNA is TGTGCCAGCAGTCCCATCCGGACCTCGCATTCGTATGGCTACACCTTC. This chain links TRBV6-1 with TRBJ1-2; D is unresolved. Trimming removed 5 bases from V and 5 bases from J, with 21 bases in between. The CDR3 sequence is 16 residues long. The germline V gene encodes CDR1 MNHNS and CDR2 SASEGT.

This clonotype appeared many times. This chain joins TRBV4-3 and TRBJ1-1; D is ambiguous. Trimming pared 0 bases from V and 0 bases from J, leaving 8 bases between. Germline V gene lookup returns CDR1 LGHNA and CDR2 YSLEER. The CDR3 is 15 amino acids. The CDR3 nucleotides read TGCGCCAGCAGCCAAGATCCCAGCATGAACACTGAAGCTTTCTTT. Protein: CASSQDPSMNTEAFF.

This clonotype was counted only a few times. V is TRBV7-2 and J is TRBJ1-2; D unclear. Germline values: CDR1 SGHTA, CDR2 FQGNSA. Trimming left V 1 base short and J 1 base short, with 10 bases between. The CDR3 is 15 residues long. The DNA for the CDR3 is TGTGCCAGCAGCTTAGAGTCTGTTAGTAACTATGGCTACACCTTC. Protein sequence: CASSLESVSNYGYTF.

Ten or more counts support this clonotype. This chain joins TRBV5-1 and TRBJ2-7, with a tentative D call TRBD2 (6 bases). The V end was cut by 6 bases, the J end by 0 bases, with 19 bases between. The CDR3 contains 16 residues. Looked up from germline, CDR1 is SGHRS and CDR2 is YFSETQ. CDR3 amino acids: CASNPGGGPSSYEQYF. The CDR3 region has the DNA TGCGCCAGCAACCCTGGAGGAGGGCCAAGCTCCTACGAGCAGTACTTC.

At least ten counts were recorded for this clonotype. The chain carries TRBV29-1 and TRBJ1-5; D gene uncertain. The germline V gene encodes CDR1 SQVTM and CDR2 ANQGSEA. The CDR3 is 12 residues long. The ends were cut back, 4 bases at V and 5 bases at J, with 9 bases in the middle. Written as DNA, the CDR3 is TGCAGCGTTGCCGGAGCCGATCAGCCCCAGCATTTT. Translation: CSVAGADQPQHF.

Only a few counts were recorded for this clonotype. This chain joins TRBV10-3 and TRBJ2-5, with D perhaps matching TRBD1 (6 bases). Deletions cut 3 bases from V and 3 bases from J, with 14 bases between. The CDR3 consists of 15 residues. From germline, CDR1 is ENHRY and CDR2 SYGVKD. The CDR3 here is CAISEADRDKETQYF. The CDR3 bases are TGTGCCATCAGTGAAGCGGACCGGGACAAAGAGACCCAGTACTTC.

This clonotype was picked up a small number of times. The chain has TRBV24-1 and TRBJ2-3; either TRBD1 or TRBD2 may supply D (5 bases each). Looked up from germline, CDR1 is KGHDR and CDR2 is SFDVKD. The V and J ends lost 7 bases and 6 bases respectively, with 13 bases between them. The CDR3 totals 13 residues. CDR3: CATSRGRSDTQYF. DNA of the CDR3: TGTGCCACCAGCCGGGGCAGGTCGGATACGCAGTATTTT.

Note on this clonotype: One end of the junction does not line up with germline, which may come from a read error. This sequence joins TRBV7-7 and TRBJ1-1; the D gene is possibly TRBD1 (5 bases). The CDR3 totals 13 residues. Germline V CDR1 and CDR2: SSHAT, FNYEAQ (reference sequence). The CDR3, as DNA: TGTGCTAGCAGCGTGGACATCAACACTGAAGCTTTCTTT. Protein sequence: CASSVDINTEAFF.